The 26 T cell receptor beta chains given below trace back to one sample, sequenced in a study of technical replicates of blood from a few donors. Clones were sequenced by immunoSEQ multiplex PCR, and TCRdb holds only the in-frame ones, with some missing. The sample lists some 94,000 clones; about 95% were seen once. Sequencing used T cells isolated from PBMCs. The receptors originated from a human donor in good health.

The gene calls are TRBV9 and TRBJ2-3, with 11 bases aligning to TRBD2. CDR1 is SGDLS and CDR2 is YYNGEE in the germline V gene. The V gene end was trimmed by 3 bases and the J gene end by 3 bases; junction bases not matched to a gene: 6. The CDR3 consists of 16 residues. The CDR3 DNA is TGTGCCAGCAGCGATAGCGGGAGGGCCGAAACAGATACGCAGTATTTT. Amino acids: CASSDSGRAETDTQYF.

The V and J genes are TRBV20-1 and TRBJ2-5; no definite D call. Per germline, CDR1 DFQATT and CDR2 SNEGSKA (reference sequence). Trimming removed 3 bases at V and 5 bases at J, with 4 bases between. The CDR3 length is 10 residues. The CDR3 reads CSASPETQYF. The CDR3 DNA reads as TGCAGTGCTAGTCCTGAGACCCAGTACTTC.

This chain joins TRBV19 and TRBJ1-1, with TRBD1 identical over 8 bases. J gave up 7 bases and V 3 bases, and 7 bases lay outside the gene matches. This CDR3 has 14 amino acids. Germline lookup yields CDR1 LNHDA and CDR2 SQIVND (reference sequence). The CDR3 nucleotides read TGTGCCAGTAGTATCGAGGACAGGGTTGGTGAAGCTTTCTTT. Protein: CASSIEDRVGEAFF.

This chain connects TRBV29-1 to TRBJ1-1; D perhaps matches TRBD1 (5 bases). Trimming stripped 4 bases from V and 7 bases from J, with 22 bases between. There are 15 residues in the CDR3. Germline-derived CDR1 and CDR2 are SQVTM and ANQGSEA. The CDR3 nucleotides are TGCAGCGTTGGTATGGGGTCGGGGGAAGGTGTTGAAGCTTTCTTT. Protein sequence: CSVGMGSGEGVEAFF.

The gene calls are TRBV7-9 and TRBJ1-2; D might be TRBD1 (5 bases). The CDR3 totals 14 residues. Germline assignment: CDR1 SEHNR and CDR2 FQNEAQ (reference sequence). V was pared by 10 bases and J by 0 bases, with 15 bases between. In DNA form, the CDR3 reads TGTGCCATAGACCCGGGGGATCCTAACTATGGCTACACCTTC. Translating gives CAIDPGDPNYGYTF.

The J gene is TRBJ2-3, the V gene TRBV4-2, with 8 bases that match TRBD2. The CDR3 runs 18 residues. V was clipped by 1 base and J by 5 bases; unmatched bases: 14. Germline assignment: CDR1 LGHNA and CDR2 YNFKEQ. The CDR3, as DNA: TGTGCCAGCAGCCAAGTTGTTGTGGCCCTAGCGGGTGGAGATACGCAGTATTTT. This translates into CASSQVVVALAGGDTQYF.

This chain uses TRBV28 with TRBJ2-7, with 7 bases lining up with TRBD1. This CDR3 is built from 15 residues. The V segment lost 3 bases and the J segment 5 bases; nucleotides outside the gene matches: 10. In germline, CDR1 is MDHEN, CDR2 SYDVKM. The CDR3 sequence: CASSFLPGTAHEQYF. In DNA, the CDR3 is TGTGCCAGCAGTTTTTTACCTGGGACAGCCCACGAGCAGTACTTC. The full variable domain, with the rest looked up from reference TRBV28 and TRBJ2-7, is DVKVTQSSRYLVKRTGEKVFLECVQDMDHENMFWYRQDPGLGLRLIYFSYDVKMKEKGDIPEGYSVSREKKERFSLILESASTNQTSMYLCASSFLPGTAHEQYFGPGTRLTVT.

The rearrangement links TRBV2 to TRBJ2-7; possible D gene TRBD1, 6 bases. V lost 7 bases to trimming and J lost 2 bases, with 12 bases between them. The germline CDR1 and CDR2 sequences are SNHLY and FYNNEI. This CDR3 is 13 amino acids long. The CDR3 protein is CASNPTGTYEQYF. The CDR3 coding sequence is TGTGCCAGCAATCCGACAGGAACCTACGAGCAGTACTTC. Full variable domain (rest looked up from reference TRBV2 and TRBJ2-7): EPEVTQTPSHQVTQMGQEVILRCVPISNHLYFYWYRQILGQKVEFLVSFYNNEISEKSEIFDDQFSVERPDGSNFTLKIRSTKLEDSAMYFCASNPTGTYEQYFGPGTRLTVT.

This sequence joins TRBV5-1 and TRBJ1-1; the match to TRBD1 covers 7 bases. The germline V gene has CDR1 SGHRS and CDR2 YFSETQ. The length of the CDR3 is 15 residues. The trim removed 0 bases at V and 6 bases at J, leaving 8 bases unmatched. The CDR3 bases are TGCGCCAGCAGCTTGGTTAGGACAGGTACGTCTGAAGCTTTCTTT. It translates to CASSLVRTGTSEAFF.

CDR3 region: CASSTGGASRETQYF. CDR3 DNA: TGTGCCAGTAGTACTGGGGGGGCGTCCAGAGAGACCCAGTACTTC. The chain has TRBV19 and TRBJ2-5; maybe TRBD2 (7 bases). Per germline, CDR1 LNHDA and CDR2 SQIVND (reference sequence). The V and J ends lost 4 bases and 4 bases respectively, with 16 bases between them. The CDR3 extends over 15 amino acids.

This clone came up a few times. The chain uses TRBV9 and TRBJ1-1, with TRBD1 as a possible D gene (5 bases). CDR3 length: 13 residues. The germline V gene encodes CDR1 SGDLS and CDR2 YYNGEE. Trimming took 3 bases from V and 0 from J, leaving 6 bases between them. The CDR3 reads CASSGGMNTEAFF. The CDR3 coding sequence is TGTGCCAGCAGCGGGGGCATGAACACTGAAGCTTTCTTT.

The chain combines TRBV7-2 with TRBJ2-3; possible D gene TRBD2, 7 bases. Trimming took 5 bases from V and 3 from J, leaving 15 bases between them. The CDR3 totals 15 residues. Germline assignment: CDR1 SGHTA and CDR2 FQGNSA. The CDR3 DNA sequence: TGTGCCAGCAGCCGGGGGGCGGCGGGAACAGATACGCAGTATTTT. This gives the protein CASSRGAAGTDTQYF.

V and J are TRBV28 and TRBJ1-1; a possible D gene is TRBD1 (6 bases). Germline CDR1 and CDR2: MDHEN and SYDVKM. The CDR3 is 16 amino acids. Trimming took off 7 bases at V and 0 bases at J, with 18 bases between the two ends. CDR3 region: CASMSLGGPLNTEAFF. CDR3 bases: TGTGCCAGCATGTCCCTTGGGGGCCCTCTGAACACTGAAGCTTTCTTT.

A single count supports this clone. This sequence joins TRBV10-3 and TRBJ2-3; no clear D. Trimming removed 7 bases from V and 2 bases from J, with 10 bases in between. Germline values: CDR1 ENHRY, CDR2 SYGVKD. This CDR3 has 13 amino acids. The CDR3 bases are TGTGCCATCAAGCAGGTCCACACAGATACGCAGTATTTT. Translation: CAIKQVHTDTQYF.

This clone was seen only once. V usage is TRBV6-1 and J usage is TRBJ1-5, with 10 positions matching TRBD1. This CDR3 is built from 17 residues. With 2 bases clipped from V and 1 base from J, the junction kept 5 bases outside the gene matches. CDR1 and CDR2 (germline): MNHNS, SASEGT. In DNA form, the CDR3 reads TGTGCCAGCAGTGAACTGACAGGGGGCAGGAGCAATCAGCCCCAGCATTTT. Encoded protein: CASSELTGGRSNQPQHF.

This chain uses TRBV5-1 with TRBJ2-7; tentatively, D is TRBD2 (5 bases). Looked up from germline, CDR1 is SGHRS and CDR2 is YFSETQ. The CDR3 sequence is 12 residues long. Trimming removed 6 bases at V and 4 bases at J, with 11 bases between. CDR3 amino acids: CASTGEKYEQYF. CDR3 bases: TGCGCCAGCACCGGGGAAAAGTACGAGCAGTACTTC.

This chain connects TRBV4-3 to TRBJ1-6; 7 bases match TRBD1. Germline V gene data show CDR1 as LGHNA and CDR2 as YSLEER. CDR3 size: 17 residues. V trimming: 3 bases; J trimming: 2 bases; junction bases outside the gene matches: 7. The CDR3, as DNA: TGCGCCAGCAGCCAGGACACCGGGACAGCCTATAATTCACCCCTCCACTTT. Its translation is CASSQDTGTAYNSPLHF.

V is TRBV4-2 and J is TRBJ2-5; 9 bases align to TRBD2. There are 15 residues in the CDR3. CDR1 is LGHNA and CDR2 is YNFKEQ in the germline V gene. The V gene end was trimmed by 4 bases and the J gene end by 3 bases; junction bases not matched to a gene: 6. The CDR3 is CASSLVLAGKETQYF. DNA of the CDR3: TGTGCCAGCAGCCTGGTGCTAGCGGGAAAAGAGACCCAGTACTTC.

This chain uses TRBV9 with TRBJ2-1; perhaps TRBD2 as D (6 bases). CDR3 length equals 17 residues. V was pared by 2 bases and J by 0 bases, with 15 bases between. CDR1 is SGDLS and CDR2 is YYNGEE in the germline V gene. The CDR3 region is CASSVVSGKSSYNEQFF. DNA of the CDR3: TGTGCCAGCAGCGTCGTTAGCGGCAAGAGCTCCTACAATGAGCAGTTCTTC.

The V and J genes are TRBV6-5 and TRBJ1-3; D might be TRBD1 (6 bases). CDR1 is MNHEY and CDR2 is SVGAGI in the germline V gene. The germline V and J ends were trimmed by 6 bases and 2 bases, with 14 bases remaining between them. This CDR3 spans 15 amino acids. CDR3 nucleotide sequence: TGTGCCAGCAGCGTACAGGGCAGTCCTGGAAACACCATATATTTT. Protein product: CASSVQGSPGNTIYF.

The J gene is TRBJ2-7, the V gene TRBV11-1, with D possibly matching TRBD1 (6 bases). The germline V and J ends were trimmed by 1 base and 7 bases, with 17 bases remaining between them. The length of the CDR3 is 15 residues. Germline CDR1 and CDR2: SGHAT and FQDESV (reference sequence). The CDR3 DNA reads TGTGCCAGCAGCTTAGGTGCAACAGGGAATGGGGAGCAGTACTTC. Amino acids: CASSLGATGNGEQYF.

CDR3 region: CASSLNRVEGAFF. In nucleotides, the CDR3 is TGTGCCAGCAGTTTAAACAGGGTGGAAGGAGCTTTCTTT. The chain couples TRBV27 to TRBJ1-1; weak D call: TRBD1 (6 bases). Germline CDR1 is MNHEY and CDR2 is SMNVEV (reference sequence). The V end was cut by 2 bases, the J end by 10 bases, with 14 bases between. This CDR3 spans 13 amino acids.

The rearrangement links TRBV6-5 to TRBJ2-7; D is unresolved. The CDR3 spans 12 residues. V lost 5 bases, J lost 0 bases, and 5 bases lay in between. Germline V gene data show CDR1 as MNHEY and CDR2 as SVGAGI. For the CDR3, the DNA is TGTGCCAGCAGTGAGAGCTCCTACGAGCAGTACTTC. This gives the protein CASSESSYEQYF.

The rearrangement joins TRBV2 to TRBJ2-1; 8 bases map to TRBD2. This CDR3 has 13 amino acids. V was pared by 10 bases and J by 7 bases, with 9 bases of the junction left unmatched. Germline assignment: CDR1 SNHLY and CDR2 FYNNEI. The CDR3 here is CATLTGGNNEQFF. As DNA, the CDR3 is TGTGCCACCCTCACGGGAGGGAATAATGAGCAGTTCTTC.

V gene TRBV7-2 combines with J gene TRBJ2-5; D gene unclear. The length of the CDR3 is 13 residues. Between the trimmed V and J ends, which lost 1 base and 5 bases, there was a span of 8 bases. CDR1 and CDR2 from the germline V gene are SGHTA and FQGNSA. The CDR3 loop is CASSLGEVETQYF. CDR3 nucleotide sequence: TGTGCCAGCAGCTTAGGAGAGGTGGAGACCCAGTACTTC.

The chain couples TRBV11-3 to TRBJ2-1, with 9 bases matching TRBD2. V was clipped by 1 base and J by 8 bases; unmatched bases: 6. From germline, CDR1 is SGHNT and CDR2 YENEEA. The CDR3 has 15 residues. CDR3 sequence: CASSLGGRAWDEQFF. CDR3 DNA sequence: TGTGCCAGCAGCTTAGGCGGGAGGGCCTGGGATGAGCAGTTCTTC.